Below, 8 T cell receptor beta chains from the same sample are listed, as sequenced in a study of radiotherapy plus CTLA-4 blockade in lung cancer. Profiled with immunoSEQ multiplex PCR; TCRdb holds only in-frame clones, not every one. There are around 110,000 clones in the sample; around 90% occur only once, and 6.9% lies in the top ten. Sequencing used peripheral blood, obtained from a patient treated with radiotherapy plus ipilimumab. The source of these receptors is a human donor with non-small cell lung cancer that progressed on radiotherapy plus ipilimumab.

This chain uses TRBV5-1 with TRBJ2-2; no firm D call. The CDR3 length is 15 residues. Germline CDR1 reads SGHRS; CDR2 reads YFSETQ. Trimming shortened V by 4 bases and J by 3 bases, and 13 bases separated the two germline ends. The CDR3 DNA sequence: TGCGCCAGCAGCAAAGGGTTTCGGGACACCGGGGAGCTGTTTTTT. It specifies CASSKGFRDTGELFF.

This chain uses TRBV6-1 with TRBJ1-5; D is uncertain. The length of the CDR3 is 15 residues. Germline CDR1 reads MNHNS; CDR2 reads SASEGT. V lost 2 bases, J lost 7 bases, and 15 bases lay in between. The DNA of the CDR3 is TGTGCCAGCAGTGAAATCGGCAGCTTCAGGCAGCCCCAGCATTTT. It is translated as CASSEIGSFRQPQHF.

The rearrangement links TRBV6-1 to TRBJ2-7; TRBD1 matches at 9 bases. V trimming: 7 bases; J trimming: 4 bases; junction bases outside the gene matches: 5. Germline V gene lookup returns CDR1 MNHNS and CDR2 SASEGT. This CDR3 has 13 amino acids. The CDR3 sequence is CASIPQGAYEQYF. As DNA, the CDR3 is TGTGCCAGCATCCCACAGGGGGCTTACGAGCAGTACTTC.

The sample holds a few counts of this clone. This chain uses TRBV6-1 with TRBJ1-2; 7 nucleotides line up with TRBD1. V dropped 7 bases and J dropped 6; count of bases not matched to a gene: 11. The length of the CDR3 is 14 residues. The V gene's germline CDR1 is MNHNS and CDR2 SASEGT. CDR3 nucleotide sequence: TGTGCCAGCACGGGGGCAGGGGGTAGGGATGGCTACACCTTC. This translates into CASTGAGGRDGYTF.

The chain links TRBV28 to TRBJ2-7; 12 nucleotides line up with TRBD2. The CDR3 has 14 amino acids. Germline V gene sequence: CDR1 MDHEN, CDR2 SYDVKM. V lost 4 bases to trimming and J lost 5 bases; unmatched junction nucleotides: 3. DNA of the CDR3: TGTGCCAGCAGTTCTAGCGGGAGGGGGGACGAGCAGTACTTC. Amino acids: CASSSSGRGDEQYF.

The CDR3 DNA reads as TGTGCCAGTAGTATCCGGGCAGGAGCTAACTATGGCTACACCTTC. Its translation is CASSIRAGANYGYTF. The gene calls are TRBV19 and TRBJ1-2; no firm D call. Germline-derived CDR1 and CDR2 are LNHDA and SQIVND (reference sequence). The CDR3 runs 15 residues. The V and J ends lost 3 bases and 0 bases respectively, with 11 bases between them.

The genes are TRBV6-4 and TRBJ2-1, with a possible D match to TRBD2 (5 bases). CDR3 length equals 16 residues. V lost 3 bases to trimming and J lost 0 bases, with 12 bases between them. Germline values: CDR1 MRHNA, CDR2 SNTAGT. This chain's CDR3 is CASSEKGTSSYNEQFF. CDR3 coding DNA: TGTGCCAGCAGTGAAAAGGGCACTAGCTCCTACAATGAGCAGTTCTTC.

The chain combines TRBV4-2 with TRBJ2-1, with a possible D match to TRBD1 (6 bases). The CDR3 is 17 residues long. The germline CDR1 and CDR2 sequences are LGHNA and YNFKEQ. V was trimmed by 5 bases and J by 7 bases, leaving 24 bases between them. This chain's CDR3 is CASSERATGPLGNEQFF. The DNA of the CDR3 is TGTGCCAGCAGCGAGCGCGCGACAGGTCCCTTGGGGAATGAGCAGTTCTTC.